This TCR beta chain was recorded in a study of blood T cells in healthy people across ages. Germline V lookup: CDR1 SNHLY, CDR2 FYNNEI. The CDR3 spans 13 residues. The V end lost 4 bases, the J end lost 5 bases, and 11 bases lay between the germline ends. For the second PCR, which ran for roughly 7 to 11 cycles, a sample-barcoded 5' primer and a J-beta primer mix were used. Each of the cDNA molecules was tagged by a template-switch adaptor with 12 random nucleotides. TCRdb re-analysed the 5' RACE reads in MiXCR, keeping a single row per CDR3 protein. The data hold fewer than 900,000 distinct CDR3 sequences, with roughly two fifths observed a single time. This clonotype was seen a few times. Its target is not known. Notes on the study in general: A roughly linear age-dependent decrease characterized TCR beta diversity per million T cells. Compared with aged donors, long-lived donors showed fewer expanded clones, suggesting selection.

Sample: blood. The TCR sequence derives from a woman aged 55-69 years in good health. This chain joins TRBV2 and TRBJ2-5; D not resolved. The CDR3 sequence: CASSARLGETQYF. DNA of the CDR3: TGTGCCAGCAGTGCTCGTCTGGGGGAGACCCAGTACTTC.